This is a list of T cell receptor beta chains from one sample in a study of regulatory T cells in long-lasting Graves disease. TCRdb redid the calling of the multiplex PCR reads with MiXCR, one entry per CDR3 protein. The profile covers approximately 250,000 distinct CDR3 sequences, with around 18% appearing a single time and 22% taken by the ten largest. The sequences come from peripheral blood mononuclear cells (PBMCs), collected at new diagnosis, from a patient treated with antithyroid drugs. These receptors were obtained from a female donor with Graves disease. Each CDR3 is given with its conserved first and last residue. The D gene is left open where the match is weak. Expanded clones get a size class; other rows say once, few or many, or leave the size out.

CASSESTSGSEETQYF,TGCGCCAGCAGTGAGTCGACTAGCGGGAGTGAGGAGACCCAGTACTTC,TRBV10-1,TRBD2,TRBJ2-5,few
CAGSLGSSSGANVLTF,TGTGCCGGCAGCTTAGGGTCGTCCTCTGGGGCCAACGTCCTGACTTTC,TRBV7-2,-,TRBJ2-6,many
CASSQTNNEQFF,TGTGCCAGCAGCCAAACAAACAATGAGCAGTTCTTC,TRBV6-1,-,TRBJ2-1,-
CASSPDRSEKLFF,TGTGCCAGCAGCCCGGACAGGAGTGAAAAACTGTTTTTT,TRBV5-4,TRBD1,TRBJ1-4,many
CASSAIGERGGETQYF,TGTGCCAGCAGCGCTATAGGGGAGAGGGGAGGAGAGACCCAGTACTTC,TRBV5-6,-,TRBJ2-5,many
CASSPSFSYNEQFF,TGTGCCAGCTCCCCGTCGTTCTCCTACAATGAGCAGTTCTTC,TRBV2,-,TRBJ2-1,many
CASTGRASQPQHF,TGTGCCAGTACCGGCCGGGCTAGTCAGCCCCAGCATTTT,TRBV19,-,TRBJ1-5,many
CAWSVLPIRPYEQFF,TGTGCCTGGAGTGTACTCCCCATCCGCCCGTATGAGCAGTTCTTC,TRBV30,-,TRBJ2-1,-
CASSPPMGTDYEQYF,TGTGCCAGCTCACCACCAATGGGGACAGACTACGAGCAGTACTTC,TRBV18,TRBD1,TRBJ2-7,many
CASSLGTGLYEQYF,TGTGCCAGCAGCTTGGGGACAGGCCTCTACGAGCAGTACTTC,TRBV5-6,TRBD1,TRBJ2-7,many
CASSLHSSNYGYTF,TGTGCCAGCAGTTTGCACAGTTCTAACTATGGCTACACCTTC,TRBV12-3/TRBV12-4,-,TRBJ1-2,many
CSVARRNNQPQHF,TGCAGCGTTGCAAGGAGGAACAATCAGCCCCAGCATTTT,TRBV29-1,-,TRBJ1-5,-
CASSLSLSGELFF,TGTGCCAGCAGCTTATCTTTGTCCGGGGAGCTGTTTTTT,TRBV7-2,-,TRBJ2-2,many
CASSLTAAGGYGYTF,TGTGCCAGCAGCTTAACAGCGGCAGGGGGCTATGGCTACACCTTC,TRBV7-9,TRBD1,TRBJ1-2,many
CSASGGGYEQFF,TGCAGTGCCTCCGGGGGGGGATATGAGCAGTTCTTC,TRBV20-1,TRBD2,TRBJ2-1,-
CASSPPLGLAGRYNEQFF,TGTGCCAGCTCACCACCTTTAGGACTAGCGGGACGCTACAATGAGCAGTTCTTC,TRBV18,TRBD2,TRBJ2-1,many
CASKGGRGSSGIYNEQFF,TGTGCCAGCAAGGGGGGGCGGGGGTCTAGCGGGATATACAATGAGCAGTTCTTC,TRBV12-3/TRBV12-4,TRBD2,TRBJ2-1,many
CSARALGTSDNEQFF,TGCAGTGCTAGAGCCCTGGGGACTAGCGACAATGAGCAGTTCTTC,TRBV20-1,TRBD2,TRBJ2-1,many
CSVPSGGPPEKLFF,TGCAGCGTCCCAAGTGGGGGGCCTCCCGAAAAACTGTTTTTT,TRBV29-1,-,TRBJ1-4,many
CASSQSGLQETQYF,TGTGCCAGCAGTCAGAGCGGACTACAAGAGACCCAGTACTTC,TRBV28,-,TRBJ2-5,many
CASSLNRAGGTKNIQYF,TGTGCCAGCAGCTTAAACCGAGCGGGAGGAACCAAAAACATTCAGTACTTC,TRBV13,TRBD2,TRBJ2-4,many
CSAPRTGRSYNEQFF,TGCAGTGCTCCCCGGACAGGGAGGTCCTACAATGAGCAGTTCTTC,TRBV20-1,TRBD1,TRBJ2-1,few
CSARDRGTSGDTYEQYF,TGCAGTGCTAGAGATCGAGGGACTAGCGGGGATACCTACGAGCAGTACTTC,TRBV20-1,TRBD2,TRBJ2-7,many
CASSQSTAAAYGYTF,TGTGCCAGCAGCCAATCGACAGCCGCGGCATATGGCTACACCTTC,TRBV4-2,-,TRBJ1-2,many
CASSILRGNEQFF,TGTGCCAGCAGCATCCTCAGGGGGAATGAGCAGTTCTTC,TRBV11-2,TRBD1,TRBJ2-1,many
CSARGTGENEKLFF,TGCAGTGCTAGAGGGACAGGGGAAAATGAAAAACTGTTTTTT,TRBV20-1,TRBD1,TRBJ1-4,few
CASSLLGAGELFF,TGTGCCAGCAGCTTATTGGGGGCCGGGGAGCTGTTTTTT,TRBV5-6,-,TRBJ2-2,many
CASSLAGGNRLNEQFF,TGTGCCAGCAGCTTAGCGGGGGGGAATAGGCTCAATGAGCAGTTCTTC,TRBV7-2,TRBD2,TRBJ2-1,many
CASSLALGGDTQYF,TGTGCCAGCAGCTTAGCGCTAGGGGGAGATACGCAGTATTTT,TRBV7-2,-,TRBJ2-3,many